This note documents a single T cell receptor (beta chain) sequence. As yet, its antigen is unknown. The entry originates in a study of T cell responses to AZD1222 COVID-19 vaccine. Findings of the study overall: A mostly white British donor set with more females was recruited, and clonal diversity was possibly underestimated.

Using immunoSEQ multiplex PCR, the repertoire was profiled, and TCRdb retains in-frame clones only, with some absent. The sample lists more than 150,000 clones, 94% occurring once. This sequence originates from an adult who received the AZD1222 COVID-19 vaccine. The sequenced sample was peripheral blood, obtained 28 days after the second AZD1222 dose.

CDR3 DNA: TGTGCCAGCAGTATCTCTCCGGGACTAGCGGGACTAATAGGTCAGAATGAGCAGTTCTTC. Its translation: CASSISPGLAGLIGQNEQFF. The chain combines TRBV28 with TRBJ2-1, with 13 bases identical to TRBD2. This CDR3 comprises 20 residues. Germline lookup yields CDR1 MDHEN and CDR2 SYDVKM. V was clipped by 5 bases and J by 7 bases; unmatched bases: 20.